This TCR beta chain was recorded in a study of T cell repertoires and Cas9 in healthy adults. Study as a whole: CD4 and CD8 compartments: SpCas9-reactive T cells profiled for potency, cytotoxicity, lineage. Findings and caveats of the study: SpCas9-reactive effector T cells were reportedly restrained in vitro by SpCas9-reactive regulatory T cells.

About this clone itself: Its antigen is not identified.

Profiling relied on immunoSEQ multiplex PCR, and the TCRdb table lists in-frame clones only, not all of them. The sample comprises more than 13,000 clones, around nine tenths of which are singletons, and approximately 2% rests with the top ten. Trimming cost V 2 bases and J 7 bases, with 12 bases left between them. CDR1 and CDR2 from the germline V gene are SGHTA and FQGNSA. The CDR3 sequence is 15 residues long. This TCR derives from a human donor in good health. This rearrangement joins TRBV7-2 to TRBJ1-6; tentative D call: TRBD1 (5 bases). Sequencing used Tregs (CD4+, CD25+, CD127-, CD137-, CD154-) from PBMCs; culture status not recorded. The DNA of the CDR3 is TGTGCCAGCAGCTTACAGGGCCCGGGGAATTCACCCCTCCACTTT. It is translated as CASSLQGPGNSPLHF. Complete variable domain (other parts from reference TRBV7-2 and TRBJ1-6): GAGVSQSPSNKVTEKGKDVELRCDPISGHTALYWYRQSLGQGLEFLIYFQGNSAPDKSGLPSDRFSAERTGGSVSTLTIQRTQQEDSAVYLCASSLQGPGNSPLHFGNGTRLTVT.